This note documents a single T cell receptor (beta chain) sequence. For each subset, genomic DNA was distributed in equal portions over several immunoSEQ plates. Sequenced by immunoSEQ multiplex PCR; TCRdb stores in-frame clones only, minus some. The sample has 550,000 to 850,000 clones, under 80% seen once; the top ten hold 1.5% to 2%. This sample was included in a study of shared clonotypes between healthy human individuals. Germline V gene sequence: CDR1 WSHSY, CDR2 SAAADI. V gave up 5 bases and J gave up 9 bases; unmatched junction bases: 10. This CDR3 comprises 14 residues. The sample comprised memory CD4+ T cells sorted from blood. The subset denotes: CD45RA-negative fraction. This chain uses TRBV10-2 with TRBJ2-1; 7 positions agree with TRBD2. This TCR derives from a young woman in good health. The CDR3 is CASSPGLWRSEQFF. As DNA, the CDR3 is TGCGCCAGCAGTCCGGGACTATGGAGAAGTGAGCAGTTCTTC.